This T cell receptor (beta chain) emerged from a study of blood T cell repertoires in COVID-19 (dated by TCRdb to 2018 to 2020). With regard to the full study: The collaborator samples originated in the United States, Italy and Spain and spanned the acute and convalescent phases of COVID-19. The prospective study material was composed of cDNA or gDNA derived from T cells, B-cell-depleted T cells, or PBMCs. Subjects who had been exposed to COVID-19, were actively infected with it, or had recovered from it provided the deeply sampled blood TCRbeta repertoires that made up the dataset. The repertoires were made available in a free public database intended to serve as a resource for research on the immune response to SARS-CoV-2. Samples were obtained from the ongoing ImmuneRACE study (first 160 participants) and from 1,200 or so subjects provided by 6 global collaborators. Nearly every sample came with metadata listing a de-identified subject ID, COVID-19 status, age in years and sex. Where available, HLA class I and class II types were obtained from metadata supplied by the sample provider rather than from assay-based typing. Broader findings and caveats from the paper: The amount of clinical and demographic metadata varied by source and participant and was provided uncurated.

TCRbeta CDR3 regions were amplified from genomic DNA by means of the immunoSEQ Assay, a bias-controlled multiplex PCR. The authors processed their data as follows. Within the assay, amplification of reference gene primers was used to estimate how many nucleated cells each sample contained. To quantify the absolute abundance of each unique TCRbeta CDR3 rearrangement, sequence reads were collapsed and filtered. For each sample, productive Simpson clonality was calculated by taking the square root of Simpson's diversity index across productive rearrangements. Entries here come from immuneACCESS through TCRdb and include only in-frame sequences with V and J called. Some clones fail to appear in such tables; in the studies checked, an unresolved V gene covers under half of the shortfall, and the cause of the remainder is unknown. Clonal size and the V and J genes are those of that table, whereas D and trimming came from the DNA. The sample table shows just over 250,000 clones, and about 91% are seen once. The ten largest clonotypes hold approximately 2.6% of the sample.

Reading from cysteine to phenylalanine, the CDR3 counts 16 amino acids. The sequence is cut down to CDR3 DNA, 48 bases in frame from base 1. One collaborating source in Seattle enrolled patients during active infection and followed them longitudinally through the course of disease. Collaborating institutions collected whole blood in K2EDTA tubes following their own protocols. Collaborator samples were shipped for TCRbeta analysis as frozen whole blood, isolated PBMCs, or DNA extracted from either sample type. With respect to this clone: The antigen this receptor binds is unknown. No qualities accompany the bases; no much larger clone lies one base away.

The sequenced sample was peripheral blood. The chain employs TRBV12-2 and TRBJ2-7; TRBD2 is taken as the D call from the table, unchecked against the DNA. TRBV12-2 is listed as a pseudogene. The sequence was obtained from a person under 35 with COVID-19, enrolled during active disease. The DNA is TGTGCAAGTCGCTTAGGGACTAGCGGGAGCTCCTACGAGCAGTACTTC. Its product reads: CASRLGTSGSSYEQYF.